Each of the 2 T cell receptor beta chains below was sequenced from the same sample in a study of blood T cell repertoires in COVID-19. Libraries were prepared by immunoSEQ multiplex PCR; TCRdb keeps only in-frame clonotypes and omits some of them. Altogether about 58,000 clones are present, about four fifths being singletons, with the ten largest covering around 5%. Sequenced input: peripheral blood. Receptors were obtained from a human donor in a cohort sampled during active COVID-19.

The chain couples TRBV7-3 to TRBJ2-7; 7 bases are shared with TRBD2. V was clipped by 5 bases and J by 3 bases; unmatched bases: 10. Germline CDR1 SGHTA, CDR2 FQGTGA. This CDR3 is 15 amino acids long. The CDR3 DNA is TGTGCCAGCAGCCGGAGCGGGACGGGGAACTACGAGCAGTACTTC. This encodes CASSRSGTGNYEQYF.

This chain uses TRBV19 with TRBJ1-6, with TRBD1 identical over 7 bases. J gave up 8 bases and V 3 bases, and 4 bases lay outside the gene matches. The CDR3 extends over 14 amino acids. The germline V gene encodes CDR1 LNHDA and CDR2 SQIVND (reference sequence). The CDR3 DNA follows: TGTGCCAGTAGTATGGGACAGACCGATTCACCCCTCCACTTT. Protein: CASSMGQTDSPLHF.